This note documents a single T cell receptor beta chain sequence. Its antigen is as yet unknown. This CDR3 is built from 16 residues. The germline gives CDR1 SGHAT, CDR2 FQNNGV. V lost 3 bases, J lost 0 bases, and 4 bases stayed unmatched. The sample is drawn from a study of T cell responses to AZD1222 COVID-19 vaccine. For the study at large: Combined were second doses at about 4 or about 12 weeks. Study-level points and caveats: With dominance at 160-218 and 743-854, vaccine-associated CD4 TCRs spanned spike. Researchers took repertoire samples only after the peak T cell response had come.

Measured with immunoSEQ multiplex PCR; TCRdb has only the in-frame clones, and not every one. The repertoire holds over 100,000 clones, with just over 85% as singletons. The sample here was peripheral blood, taken on day 0 of AZD1222 vaccination. The receptor was derived from an adult in good health. V gene TRBV11-2 combines with J gene TRBJ2-3; 9 bases map to TRBD2. For the CDR3, the DNA is TGTGCCAGCAGCTTGCGGCTAGCGGGGAGCACAGATACGCAGTATTTT. It yields the protein CASSLRLAGSTDTQYF.